These 25 T cell receptor beta chains were sequenced from one sample in a study of beta chain features in type 1 diabetes (dated by TCRdb to between 2017 and 2018). These TCRs' antigens remain unknown. Broad study findings and their caveats: A moderate but significant shortening of TCRB CDR3 length was observed in type 1 diabetes patients in all four CD4+ subsets.

Preparation of the library involved the immunoSEQ multiplex PCR assay. The High Capacity cDNA Reverse Transcription Kit was used to reverse transcribe all of the isolated RNA, meaning that expressed TCRB transcripts were what got sequenced. TCRdb's version of the immuneACCESS table is confined to in-frame rearrangements and falls short of the full clone set. An unresolved V gene accounts for under half of the shortfall where checked; the remainder is of unknown origin. This sample holds some 250,000 clones; roughly 11% were observed only once. About 0.018% of the sample goes to the ten largest clones. The sequencing sample was made of naive CD4+ T cells from blood. Read against the paper, the sample's cell subset or site label means: true naive CD4+ T cells. The receptor set was obtained from a man aged 30 to 39 with type 1 diabetes.

The chain combines TRBV5-1 with TRBJ2-1; 9 positions agree with TRBD1. The germline V gene has CDR1 SGHRS and CDR2 YFSETQ. The V and J ends lost 4 bases and 4 bases, in that order; junction bases with no gene match: 6. The CDR3 spans 15 residues. The CDR3 DNA sequence: TGCGCCAGCAGCCCGGGGGACAGGGATTACAATGAGCAGTTCTTC. Protein product: CASSPGDRDYNEQFF.

This clone has a handful of counts. This chain uses TRBV5-1 with TRBJ2-7; a possible D gene is TRBD1 (5 bases). Trimming cost V 4 bases and J 2 bases, with 13 bases left between them. CDR1 is SGHRS and CDR2 is YFSETQ in the germline V gene. CDR3 length equals 14 residues. DNA of the CDR3: TGCGCCAGCAGCAAAGGGGAAAATGCCTACGAGCAGTACTTC. Translated: CASSKGENAYEQYF.

This clone was seen a few times. Other DNA variants within this sample encode the same CDR3. The chain carries TRBV28 and TRBJ2-3; 10 bases fit TRBD2. V lost 6 bases, J lost 1 base, and 4 bases stayed unmatched. Looked up from germline, CDR1 is MDHEN and CDR2 is SYDVKM. CDR3 length: 15 residues. The CDR3 DNA follows: TGTGCCAGCAGGAGCGGGGGGGCGGGCACAGATACGCAGTATTTT. Protein product: CASRSGGAGTDTQYF. The variable domain in full, completed from reference TRBV28 and TRBJ2-3, reads DVKVTQSSRYLVKRTGEKVFLECVQDMDHENMFWYRQDPGLGLRLIYFSYDVKMKEKGDIPEGYSVSREKKERFSLILESASTNQTSMYLCASRSGGAGTDTQYFGPGTRLTVL.

The CDR3 nucleotides are TGTGCCAGCACCTCGGGACAGAGATTCAATCAGCCCCAGCATTTT. This codes for CASTSGQRFNQPQHF. V and J are TRBV2 and TRBJ1-5, with TRBD1 identical over 7 bases. The CDR3 has 15 amino acids. The germline CDR1 and CDR2 sequences are SNHLY and FYNNEI. After removal of 7 bases from V and 3 bases from J, the junction contained 9 bases not matched to a gene. Filled out from reference TRBV2 and TRBJ1-5, the complete variable domain reads EPEVTQTPSHQVTQMGQEVILRCVPISNHLYFYWYRQILGQKVEFLVSFYNNEISEKSEIFDDQFSVERPDGSNFTLKIRSTKLEDSAMYFCASTSGQRFNQPQHFGDGTRLSIL.

The chain couples TRBV2 to TRBJ1-2; D unresolved. This CDR3 is 11 amino acids long. The V and J ends lost 3 bases and 5 bases respectively, with 4 bases between them. Germline CDR1 is SNHLY and CDR2 is FYNNEI. CDR3 loop: CASSESYGYTF. The CDR3 DNA reads as TGTGCCAGCAGTGAGAGTTATGGCTACACCTTC.

In this sample, this clone turned up a few times. V usage is TRBV5-1 and J usage is TRBJ2-5, with D maybe TRBD1 (5 bases). With 7 bases removed from V and 1 base from J, the gap between germline ends came to 11 bases. This CDR3 has 13 residues. Germline CDR1 and CDR2: SGHRS and YFSETQ. The CDR3 region is CASLRTPQETQYF. Written as DNA, the CDR3 is TGCGCCAGCTTACGGACACCCCAAGAGACCCAGTACTTC.

This clone was found a few times. This sequence joins TRBV9 and TRBJ2-1; D might be TRBD1 (6 bases). The CDR3 extends over 13 amino acids. V lost 0 bases and J lost 12, with 13 bases in between. Per the germline V gene, CDR1 is SGDLS and CDR2 is YYNGEE. The CDR3 reads CASSVDITGWQFF. The CDR3 DNA follows: TGTGCCAGCAGCGTAGATATCACAGGGTGGCAGTTCTTC. The full variable domain, its missing parts supplied by reference TRBV9 and TRBJ2-1, is DSGVTQTPKHLITATGQRVTLRCSPRSGDLSVYWYQQSLDQGLQFLIQYYNGEERAKGNILERFSAQQFPDLHSELNLSSLELGDSALYFCASSVDITGWQFFGPGTRLTVL.

This clone was detected a few times. This sequence joins TRBV28 and TRBJ1-2, with unresolved D. Germline V gives CDR1 MDHEN, CDR2 SYDVKM. V was pared by 3 bases and J by 8 bases, with 16 bases between. The CDR3 loop spans 14 amino acids. In DNA form, the CDR3 reads TGTGCCAGCAGTTTGAGAGGCCGGTCGTGGGGCTACACCTTC. Its protein product is CASSLRGRSWGYTF.

The chain links TRBV5-8 to TRBJ1-1, with D possibly being TRBD1 (6 bases). Trimming cost V 3 bases and J 0 bases, with 15 bases left between them. The CDR3 contains 16 residues. Per germline, CDR1 SGHTS and CDR2 YDEGEE. This chain's CDR3 is CASSSLTGIMNTEAFF. The CDR3 DNA follows: TGTGCCAGCAGCTCGTTGACAGGAATCATGAACACTGAAGCTTTCTTT.

The V gene is TRBV4-2, the J gene TRBJ2-2, with 11 bases matching TRBD2. J was trimmed by 1 base and V by 2 bases; bases with no gene match: 0. The CDR3 length is 16 residues. CDR1 is LGHNA, CDR2 YNFKEQ, per germline. CDR3 sequence reads: CASSQLAGGNTGELFF. The CDR3 region has the DNA TGTGCCAGCAGCCAACTAGCGGGGGGGAACACCGGGGAGCTGTTTTTT.

This clone has only a few counts. The chain links TRBV9 to TRBJ1-6; 7 bases agree with TRBD1. Germline V gives CDR1 SGDLS, CDR2 YYNGEE. J lost 10 bases, V lost 4 bases, and 8 bases had no gene match. There are 14 residues in the CDR3. This CDR3 is CASSKGQRGSPLHF. The DNA of the CDR3 is TGTGCCAGCAGCAAGGGACAGAGGGGCTCACCCCTCCACTTT. Variable domain in full (rest from reference TRBV9 and TRBJ1-6): DSGVTQTPKHLITATGQRVTLRCSPRSGDLSVYWYQQSLDQGLQFLIQYYNGEERAKGNILERFSAQQFPDLHSELNLSSLELGDSALYFCASSKGQRGSPLHFGNGTRLTVT.

The CDR3 DNA reads TGTGCCAGCAGTGAAGTGGGAGGCCAGACCCGCTACACCTTC. Its translation is CASSEVGGQTRYTF. The chain is built from TRBV6-1 and TRBJ1-2; D is ambiguous. The CDR3 loop spans 14 amino acids. The V gene lost 1 base and the J gene lost 9 bases, with 15 bases spanning the gap. Germline lookup yields CDR1 MNHNS and CDR2 SASEGT.

This clone was recorded a few times. The DNA of the CDR3 is TGTGCCAGCAGCTTACAGGGAATGGAGGCTTTCTTT. Translating it yields CASSLQGMEAFF. V is TRBV7-2 and J is TRBJ1-1; D is possibly TRBD1 (5 bases). Germline lookup yields CDR1 SGHTA and CDR2 FQGNSA. Trimming took off 2 bases at V and 11 bases at J, with 12 bases between the two ends. This CDR3 is built from 12 residues.

This sequence joins TRBV28 and TRBJ1-2; TRBD1 might be the D (6 bases). V gave up 3 bases and J gave up 6 bases, with 11 bases separating them. Germline CDR1 is MDHEN and CDR2 is SYDVKM. The CDR3 sequence is 13 residues long. The CDR3 region has the DNA TGTGCCAGCAGTTTGGGGGCGGGGGATGGCTACACCTTC. Translating gives CASSLGAGDGYTF.

This clone showed up just a few times. The V call is TRBV7-2, the J call TRBJ2-3; 9 bases map to TRBD2. Per germline, CDR1 SGHTA and CDR2 FQGNSA. The V segment lost 5 bases and the J segment 0 bases; nucleotides outside the gene matches: 3. The CDR3 length is 15 residues. The CDR3 loop is CASSRTSGSTDTQYF. The CDR3 DNA reads TGTGCCAGCAGCCGAACTAGCGGGAGCACAGATACGCAGTATTTT.

This clone was found a few times. The chain has TRBV29-1 and TRBJ2-4; 11 bases fit TRBD2. CDR3 length: 16 amino acids. Germline V gene data show CDR1 as SQVTM and CDR2 as ANQGSEA. V trimming: 2 bases; J trimming: 6 bases; junction bases outside the gene matches: 9. The CDR3 DNA sequence: TGCAGCGTTGAAAGGGCTAGCGGGGGGCCCGGAAACATTCAGTACTTC. Translation: CSVERASGGPGNIQYF.

DNA for the CDR3: TGCAGCGCGGATACAGGGATCGGGACCCAGTACTTC. Translation: CSADTGIGTQYF. The rearrangement joins TRBV29-1 to TRBJ2-5; perhaps TRBD1 as D (6 bases). CDR1 is SQVTM and CDR2 is ANQGSEA in the germline V gene. Trimming took 7 bases from V and 7 from J, leaving 16 bases between them. The CDR3 sequence is 12 residues long. Combining the CDR3 with reference TRBV29-1 and TRBJ2-5 gives the whole variable domain SAVISQKPSRDICQRGTSLTIQCQVDSQVTMMFWYRQQPGQSLTLIATANQGSEATYESGFVIDKFPISRPNLTFSTLTVSNMSPEDSSIYLCSADTGIGTQYFGPGTRLLVL.

J is TRBJ1-2 and V is TRBV29-1; TRBD1 agrees at 11 bases. Per the germline V gene, CDR1 is SQVTM and CDR2 is ANQGSEA. The CDR3 loop spans 13 amino acids. V was clipped by 4 bases and J by 8 bases; unmatched bases: 6. The CDR3 sequence: CSVVDRGQGGYTF. The DNA of the CDR3 is TGCAGCGTTGTGGACAGGGGGCAAGGCGGCTACACCTTC.

In DNA, the CDR3 is TGTGCCAGCAGCTGGAGTGGACAGGGGAATTCACCCCTCCACTTT. Encoded protein: CASSWSGQGNSPLHF. J is TRBJ1-6 and V is TRBV7-8; 9 bases map to TRBD1. The CDR3 loop spans 15 amino acids. Germline CDR1 and CDR2: SGHVS and FQNEAQ. V lost 4 bases to trimming and J lost 7 bases; unmatched junction nucleotides: 5. The full variable domain, rest sourced from reference TRBV7-8 and TRBJ1-6, is GAGVSQSPRYKVAKRGQDVALRCDPISGHVSLFWYQQALGQGPEFLTYFQNEAQLDKSGLPSDRFFAERPEGSVSTLKIQRTQQEDSAVYLCASSWSGQGNSPLHFGNGTRLTVT.

The chain couples TRBV9 to TRBJ2-5, with a possible D match to TRBD1 (6 bases). The V gene lost 1 base and the J gene lost 0 bases, with 7 bases spanning the gap. This CDR3 spans 14 amino acids. Germline lookup yields CDR1 SGDLS and CDR2 YYNGEE. CDR3: CASSVTGNQETQYF. The DNA of the CDR3 is TGTGCCAGCAGCGTAACAGGGAACCAAGAGACCCAGTACTTC.

This chain uses TRBV5-1 with TRBJ1-4, with a possible D match to TRBD1 (6 bases). Germline V gene lookup returns CDR1 SGHRS and CDR2 YFSETQ. Trimming removed 5 bases from V and 5 bases from J, with 13 bases in between. The CDR3 runs 14 residues. The CDR3 bases are TGCGCCAGCAGTTCCGGGACAATGAATGAAAAACTGTTTTTT. This translates into CASSSGTMNEKLFF. Drawing the rest from reference TRBV5-1 and TRBJ1-4, the complete variable domain is KAGVTQTPRYLIKTRGQQVTLSCSPISGHRSVSWYQQTPGQGLQFLFEYFSETQRNKGNFPGRFSGRQFSNSRSEMNVSTLELGDSALYLCASSSGTMNEKLFFGSGTQLSVL.

J is TRBJ1-2 and V is TRBV5-1; possible D gene TRBD1, 6 bases. This CDR3 has 14 amino acids. V lost 4 bases and J 3 bases, leaving 13 bases between the germline ends. Germline assignment: CDR1 SGHRS and CDR2 YFSETQ. The CDR3 bases are TGCGCCAGCAGCCCCCAAGGGGGGGACTATGGCTACACCTTC. It is translated as CASSPQGGDYGYTF.

The J gene is TRBJ1-4, the V gene TRBV7-9, with D unclear. V gave up 6 bases and J gave up 5 bases, with 16 bases separating them. Germline V CDR1 and CDR2: SEHNR, FQNEAQ (reference sequence). This CDR3 has 15 residues. The CDR3 region is CASREGGPRNEKLFF. The CDR3 region has the DNA TGTGCCAGCAGGGAAGGCGGCCCTAGGAATGAAAAACTGTTTTTT.

In this sample, this clone turned up a few times. The rearrangement uses TRBV11-2 and TRBJ2-7; the D is unclear. The CDR3 totals 12 residues. V was shortened by 8 bases and J by 2 bases, with 10 bases between the two germline ends. Germline CDR1 is SGHAT and CDR2 is FQNNGV. The CDR3 loop is CASLDGAYEQYF. CDR3 DNA sequence: TGTGCCAGCCTCGACGGAGCCTACGAGCAGTACTTC.

With regard to this clone: Other DNA sequences in the sample encode the same CDR3. The chain combines TRBV18 with TRBJ2-1, with D hard to call. This CDR3 has 13 amino acids. Trimming took off 0 bases at V and 7 bases at J, with 7 bases between the two ends. CDR1 is KGHSH, CDR2 LQKENI, per germline. The DNA of the CDR3 is TGTGCCAGCTCACCACCGTCCGTTAATGAGCAGTTCTTC. Encoded protein: CASSPPSVNEQFF.